This entry lists 9 T cell receptor beta chains sequenced from one sample in a study of control samples from healthy donors and cancer patients. Clones were read by immunoSEQ multiplex PCR, and TCRdb kept only the in-frame ones, dropping some. Among 95,000 to 150,000 clones, more than 80% were seen once, and the ten largest hold approximately 37%. Sequenced sample: blood. These receptors all come from a man aged 45-65 years in good health.

The rearrangement links TRBV2 to TRBJ2-7; 9 positions agree with TRBD2. V lost 0 bases, J lost 0 bases, and 3 bases stayed unmatched. The CDR3 extends over 16 amino acids. Looked up from germline, CDR1 is SNHLY and CDR2 is FYNNEI. The CDR3 sequence: CASSEASGGSSYEQYF. In nucleotides, the CDR3 is TGTGCCAGCAGTGAAGCGAGCGGGGGGAGCTCCTACGAGCAGTACTTC.

The V call is TRBV11-2, the J call TRBJ2-1; a weak D match, TRBD2 (7 bases). The V and J ends lost 0 bases and 2 bases respectively, with 11 bases between them. Germline V gene sequence: CDR1 SGHAT, CDR2 FQNNGV. This CDR3 contains 16 residues. The CDR3 DNA is TGTGCCAGCAGCTTAGAATTAGGGGGGGCCTACAATGAGCAGTTCTTC. Translated, it gives CASSLELGGAYNEQFF.

The chain uses TRBV6-2 or TRBV6-3 and TRBJ2-3, with 11 bases lining up with TRBD2. Germline V CDR1 and CDR2: MNHEY, SVGEGT. CDR3 length: 17 residues. V trimming: 1 base; J trimming: 4 bases; junction bases outside the gene matches: 7. The CDR3 DNA is TGTGCCAGCAGTTACTTACGACTAGCGGGGAAGGCAGATACGCAGTATTTT. Its translation is CASSYLRLAGKADTQYF.

V is TRBV6-6 and J is TRBJ2-3, with 10 bases identical to TRBD2. J gave up 2 bases and V 6 bases, and 5 bases lay outside the gene matches. Looked up from germline, CDR1 is MNHNY and CDR2 is SVGAGI (reference sequence). CDR3 length: 15 residues. CDR3 region: CASRVAGGNTDTQYF. The CDR3 nucleotides read TGTGCCAGCAGGGTAGCGGGGGGCAACACAGATACGCAGTATTTT.

The chain couples TRBV6-1 to TRBJ1-6; possibly TRBD1 for D (5 bases). The CDR3 sequence is 19 residues long. Trimming stripped 2 bases from V and 0 bases from J, with 17 bases between. Germline V CDR1 and CDR2: MNHNS, SASEGT. The CDR3 coding sequence is TGTGCCAGCAGTGAACCGAGGGCCAGGGCGAGCTCCTATAATTCACCCCTCCACTTT. This sequence encodes CASSEPRARASSYNSPLHF.

The V gene is TRBV11-2, the J gene TRBJ2-7; D is uncertain. Trimming removed 2 bases at V and 3 bases at J, with 5 bases between. This CDR3 contains 12 residues. Germline V CDR1 and CDR2: SGHAT, FQNNGV. CDR3 region: CASSLRSYEQYF. The CDR3 DNA is TGTGCCAGCAGCTTAAGAAGCTACGAGCAGTACTTC.

The chain employs TRBV19 and TRBJ1-1; 11 bases line up with TRBD1. This CDR3 has 14 residues. Germline V gene sequence: CDR1 LNHDA, CDR2 SQIVND (reference sequence). The V segment lost 3 bases and the J segment 6 bases; nucleotides outside the gene matches: 3. CDR3 amino acids: CASSIGTGGAEAFF. The CDR3 DNA reads as TGTGCCAGTAGTATCGGGACAGGGGGAGCTGAAGCTTTCTTT. The full variable domain, in which reference TRBV19 and TRBJ1-1 provide the parts outside the CDR3, is DGGITQSPKYLFRKEGQNVTLSCEQNLNHDAMYWYRQDPGQGLRLIYYSQIVNDFQKGDIAEGYSVSREKKESFPLTVTSAQKNPTAFYLCASSIGTGGAEAFFGQGTRLTVV.

This clone is a singleton in its sample. CDR3 DNA sequence: TGTGCCAGCAGCCAACCGGGACAGGTCTACGAGCAGTACTTC. The encoded protein is CASSQPGQVYEQYF. V usage is TRBV4-2 and J usage is TRBJ2-7; 8 positions agree with TRBD1. Germline trimming cut 2 bases from V and 3 bases from J; bases unmatched to any gene: 3. CDR1 LGHNA and CDR2 YNFKEQ come from the germline V gene. The CDR3 contains 14 residues.

The chain has TRBV6-2 or TRBV6-3 and TRBJ2-7, with D tentatively TRBD2 (6 bases). Germline values: CDR1 MNHEY, CDR2 SVGEGT. The CDR3 is 14 amino acids. With 2 bases removed from V and 4 bases from J, the gap between germline ends came to 12 bases. The CDR3 loop is CASSYGRGSYEQYF. The DNA of the CDR3 is TGTGCCAGCAGTTACGGGCGGGGAAGTTACGAGCAGTACTTC.